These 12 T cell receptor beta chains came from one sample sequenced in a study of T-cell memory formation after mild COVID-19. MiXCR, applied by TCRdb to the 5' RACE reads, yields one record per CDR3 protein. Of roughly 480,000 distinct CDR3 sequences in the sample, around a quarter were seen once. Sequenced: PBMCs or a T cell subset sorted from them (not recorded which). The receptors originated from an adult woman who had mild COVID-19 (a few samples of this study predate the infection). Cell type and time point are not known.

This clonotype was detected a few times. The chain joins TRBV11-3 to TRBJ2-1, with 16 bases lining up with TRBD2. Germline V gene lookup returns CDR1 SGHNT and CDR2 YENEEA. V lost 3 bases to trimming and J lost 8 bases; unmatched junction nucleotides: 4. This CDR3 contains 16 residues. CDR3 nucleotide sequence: TGTGCCAGCAGCTTGGGACTAGCGGGAGGGTTCGATGAGCAGTTCTTC. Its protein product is CASSLGLAGGFDEQFF.

The chain's CDR3 is CASSQDAPWGTNTEAFF. The CDR3, as DNA: TGCGCCAGCAGCCAGGACGCTCCCTGGGGGACGAACACTGAAGCTTTCTTT. The rearrangement links TRBV4-1 to TRBJ1-1; a weak D match, TRBD1 (5 bases). This CDR3 is built from 17 residues. Germline-derived CDR1 and CDR2 are MGHRA and YSYEKL. The ends were cut back, 3 bases at V and 1 base at J, with 18 bases in the middle.

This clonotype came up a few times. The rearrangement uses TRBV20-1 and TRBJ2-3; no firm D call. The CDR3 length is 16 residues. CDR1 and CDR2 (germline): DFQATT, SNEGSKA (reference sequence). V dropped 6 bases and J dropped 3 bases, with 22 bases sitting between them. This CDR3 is CSAPISWRSDTDTQYF. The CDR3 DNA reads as TGCAGTGCCCCTATCAGTTGGCGGAGTGATACAGATACGCAGTATTTT.

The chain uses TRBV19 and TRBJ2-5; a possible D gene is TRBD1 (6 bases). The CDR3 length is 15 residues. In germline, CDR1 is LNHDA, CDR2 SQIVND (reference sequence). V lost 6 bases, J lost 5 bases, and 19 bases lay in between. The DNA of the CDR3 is TGTGCCAGTAGCCCCAGGGCAGGGGTGGTGGAGACCCAGTACTTC. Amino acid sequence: CASSPRAGVVETQYF.

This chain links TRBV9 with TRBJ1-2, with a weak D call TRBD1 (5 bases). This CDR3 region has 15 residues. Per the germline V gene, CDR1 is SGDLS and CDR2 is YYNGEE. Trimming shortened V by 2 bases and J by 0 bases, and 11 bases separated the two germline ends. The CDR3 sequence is CASSVEGPANYGYTF. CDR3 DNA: TGTGCCAGCAGCGTCGAGGGACCCGCTAACTATGGCTACACCTTC.

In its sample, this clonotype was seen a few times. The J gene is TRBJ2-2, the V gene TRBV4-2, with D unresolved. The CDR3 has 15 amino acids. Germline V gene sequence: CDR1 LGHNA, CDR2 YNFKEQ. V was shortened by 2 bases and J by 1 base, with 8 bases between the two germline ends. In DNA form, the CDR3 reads TGTGCCAGCAGCCAACCAGGACGGAACACCGGGGAGCTGTTTTTT. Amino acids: CASSQPGRNTGELFF.

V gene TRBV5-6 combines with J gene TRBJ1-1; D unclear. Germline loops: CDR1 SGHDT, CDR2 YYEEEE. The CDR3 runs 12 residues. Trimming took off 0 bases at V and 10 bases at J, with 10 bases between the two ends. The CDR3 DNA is TGTGCCAGCAGCTTGGGGTCGGCGAGAGCTTTCTTT. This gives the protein CASSLGSARAFF.

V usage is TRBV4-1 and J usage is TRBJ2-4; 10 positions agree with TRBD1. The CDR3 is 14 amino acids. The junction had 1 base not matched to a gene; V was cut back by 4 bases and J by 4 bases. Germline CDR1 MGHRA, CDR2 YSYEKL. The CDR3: CASSLGQGKNIQYF. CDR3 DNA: TGCGCCAGCAGCCTGGGACAGGGGAAAAACATTCAGTACTTC.

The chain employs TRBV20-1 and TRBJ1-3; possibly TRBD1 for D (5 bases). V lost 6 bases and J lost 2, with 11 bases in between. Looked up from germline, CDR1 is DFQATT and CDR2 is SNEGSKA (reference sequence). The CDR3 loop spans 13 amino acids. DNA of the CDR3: TGCAGTGCCGCAGGGTTCACTGGAAACACCATATATTTT. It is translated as CSAAGFTGNTIYF.

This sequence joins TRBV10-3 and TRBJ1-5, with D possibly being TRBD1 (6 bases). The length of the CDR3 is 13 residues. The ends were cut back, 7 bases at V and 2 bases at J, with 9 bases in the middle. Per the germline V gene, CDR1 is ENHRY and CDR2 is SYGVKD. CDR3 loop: CAIKGGRNQPQHF. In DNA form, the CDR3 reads TGTGCCATCAAGGGGGGCCGCAATCAGCCCCAGCATTTT.

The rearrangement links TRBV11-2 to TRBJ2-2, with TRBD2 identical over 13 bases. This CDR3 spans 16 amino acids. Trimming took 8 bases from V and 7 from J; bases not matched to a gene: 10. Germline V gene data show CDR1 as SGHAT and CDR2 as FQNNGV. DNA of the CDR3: TGTGCCAGCCCATCGACTAGCGGGAGGAGGGTCGGGGAGCTGTTTTTT. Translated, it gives CASPSTSGRRVGELFF.

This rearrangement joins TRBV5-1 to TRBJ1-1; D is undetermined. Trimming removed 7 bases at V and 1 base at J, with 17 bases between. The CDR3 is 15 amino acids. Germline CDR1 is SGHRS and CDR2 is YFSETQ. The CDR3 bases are TGCGCCAGCGCCGAAGGTCGGAGCGGGAACACTGAAGCTTTCTTT. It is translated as CASAEGRSGNTEAFF. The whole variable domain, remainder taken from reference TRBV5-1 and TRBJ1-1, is KAGVTQTPRYLIKTRGQQVTLSCSPISGHRSVSWYQQTPGQGLQFLFEYFSETQRNKGNFPGRFSGRQFSNSRSEMNVSTLELGDSALYLCASAEGRSGNTEAFFGQGTRLTVV.